These 32 T cell receptor beta chains were all obtained from the same sample, sequenced in a study of monozygotic twins with inflammatory bowel disease. With the 5' RACE reads reprocessed, TCRdb shows one record per CDR3 protein and no DNA. In total, the table holds 150,000 to 200,000 distinct CDR3 sequences. Specimen: blood. The origin of the receptors is a human donor with ulcerative colitis or Crohn's disease, or a healthy co-twin of an affected twin (not recorded which).

The rearrangement links TRBV21-1 to TRBJ2-5; TCRdb names TRBD1, which stays unverified in the absence of DNA. TRBV21-1 is assigned pseudogene status. This CDR3 region has 17 residues. The CDR3 sequence is CASSVIGKLEYQETQYF.

The chain joins TRBV4-1 to TRBJ1-4. Germline V gene lookup returns CDR1 MGHRA and CDR2 YSYEKL. The CDR3 totals 19 residues. The chain's CDR3 is CASSQDRKSGSGLSEKLFF.

CDR3: CASSLWRGGSTDTQYF. This chain links TRBV5-4 with TRBJ2-3; TCRdb proposes TRBD2, but this gene call is untestable without DNA. There are 16 residues in the CDR3. Germline V gene sequence: CDR1 SGHNT, CDR2 YYREEE (reference sequence). Full variable domain (outside the CDR3, taken from reference TRBV5-4 and TRBJ2-3): ETGVTQSPTHLIKTRGQQVTLRCSSQSGHNTVSWYQQALGQGPQFIFQYYREEENGRGNFPPRFSGLQFPNYSSELNVNALELDDSALYLCASSLWRGGSTDTQYFGPGTRLTVL.

The CDR3 loop reads CAISGTSGRETQYF. The rearrangement links TRBV10-3 to TRBJ2-5; there is no DNA to check the TCRdb D call of TRBD2. CDR1 ENHRY and CDR2 SYGVKD come from the germline V gene. The CDR3 length is 14 residues.

The chain joins TRBV7-6 to TRBJ1-5. This CDR3 region has 13 residues. Germline V CDR1 and CDR2: SGHVS, FNYEAQ. This CDR3 reads CASSLGTAQPQHF. Filled out from reference TRBV7-6 and TRBJ1-5, the complete variable domain reads GAGVSQSPRYKVTKRGQDVALRCDPISGHVSLYWYRQALGQGPEFLTYFNYEAQQDKSGLPNDRFSAERPEGSISTLTIQRTEQRDSAMYRCASSLGTAQPQHFGDGTRLSIL.

The chain carries TRBV2 and TRBJ2-6; TCRdb reports TRBD2, a call that lacks DNA to check it against. The CDR3 is 16 residues long. Germline CDR1 and CDR2: SNHLY and FYNNEI. This chain's CDR3 is CASRGTAFSGANVLTF.

The V gene is TRBV29-1, the J gene TRBJ2-3; TCRdb selects TRBD1, and the lack of DNA leaves this call unchecked. Per the germline V gene, CDR1 is SQVTM and CDR2 is ANQGSEA. The CDR3 has 14 amino acids. This chain's CDR3 is CSVGFQGEADTQYF.

V and J are TRBV20-1 and TRBJ2-3; with no DNA, the TCRdb D assignment of TRBD2 cannot be verified. CDR3 size: 15 residues. The germline CDR1 and CDR2 sequences are DFQATT and SNEGSKA (reference sequence). CDR3 region: CSALGSGGAADTQYF.

This rearrangement joins TRBV5-4 to TRBJ2-6; TCRdb gives TRBD2 as the D gene, but with no DNA this cannot be confirmed. The CDR3 totals 15 residues. Looked up from germline, CDR1 is SGHNT and CDR2 is YYREEE (reference sequence). CDR3 loop: CASSRSGTGANVLTF. Full variable domain (rest looked up from reference TRBV5-4 and TRBJ2-6): ETGVTQSPTHLIKTRGQQVTLRCSSQSGHNTVSWYQQALGQGPQFIFQYYREEENGRGNFPPRFSGLQFPNYSSELNVNALELDDSALYLCASSRSGTGANVLTFGAGSRLTVL.

The rearrangement uses TRBV20-1 and TRBJ2-1; TCRdb indicates TRBD2, and absent DNA this call remains unverified. This CDR3 is 15 amino acids long. Germline CDR1 and CDR2: DFQATT and SNEGSKA (reference sequence). The CDR3 sequence is CSASLGGGPHNEQFF.

The chain has TRBV5-4 and TRBJ2-3; TCRdb's D gene call, TRBD2, goes unchecked for lack of DNA. The CDR3 loop spans 16 amino acids. Germline values: CDR1 SGHNT, CDR2 YYREEE (reference sequence). CDR3 in amino acids: CASSYRTSRHTDTQYF.

The CDR3: CSVEVLNPPYEQYF. V is TRBV29-1 and J is TRBJ2-7. The CDR3 is 14 residues long. Germline CDR1 reads SQVTM; CDR2 reads ANQGSEA.

V and J are TRBV7-9 and TRBJ1-5; TCRdb names TRBD1, which stays unverified in the absence of DNA. The CDR3 spans 15 residues. Germline CDR1 and CDR2: SEHNR and FQNEAQ (reference sequence). CDR3 loop: CASSAPGGQAGWLHF.

The gene calls are TRBV30 and TRBJ1-2; TCRdb proposes TRBD1, but this gene call is untestable without DNA. Germline CDR1 GTSNPN, CDR2 SVGIG (reference sequence). This CDR3 comprises 11 residues. The CDR3: CACQGSDGYTF.

CDR3 loop: CASSPQRSSGNTIYF. V usage is TRBV18 and J usage is TRBJ1-3. CDR1 and CDR2 (germline): KGHSH, LQKENI. There are 15 residues in the CDR3.

This chain uses TRBV5-1 with TRBJ2-3; TCRdb selects TRBD1, and the lack of DNA leaves this call unchecked. CDR3 length: 15 amino acids. Germline CDR1 reads SGHRS; CDR2 reads YFSETQ. The CDR3 spells CASSSGTTTSDTQYF. Full variable domain (rest looked up from reference TRBV5-1 and TRBJ2-3): KAGVTQTPRYLIKTRGQQVTLSCSPISGHRSVSWYQQTPGQGLQFLFEYFSETQRNKGNFPGRFSGRQFSNSRSEMNVSTLELGDSALYLCASSSGTTTSDTQYFGPGTRLTVL.

V gene TRBV5-1 combines with J gene TRBJ1-4. This CDR3 comprises 14 residues. Germline V lookup: CDR1 SGHRS, CDR2 YFSETQ. This CDR3 reads CASSKRNDGEKLFF.

V usage is TRBV4-1 and J usage is TRBJ1-5; the D call from TCRdb, TRBD1, cannot be confirmed without DNA. The germline V gene has CDR1 MGHRA and CDR2 YSYEKL. The CDR3 has 16 amino acids. The chain's CDR3 is CASSQAGAPGHQPQHF.

The rearrangement joins TRBV5-1 to TRBJ2-3; TCRdb's D call, TRBD1, is unchecked because there is no DNA. The CDR3 loop spans 13 amino acids. Germline lookup yields CDR1 SGHRS and CDR2 YFSETQ. The CDR3 loop is CASNPQGADTQYF.

The rearrangement links TRBV12-3 or TRBV12-4 to TRBJ1-1; the D call of TRBD1 rests on TCRdb alone, since no DNA is present to check it. This CDR3 spans 15 amino acids. The chain's CDR3 is CASSLGGTGPTEAFF.

This chain uses TRBV5-1 with TRBJ2-2; the D call of TRBD1 rests on TCRdb alone, since no DNA is present to check it. There are 17 residues in the CDR3. Per germline, CDR1 SGHRS and CDR2 YFSETQ. CDR3 loop: CASSLRRTDFGTGELFF.

The chain recombines TRBV12-3 or TRBV12-4 with TRBJ2-7; TCRdb outputs TRBD1, but without DNA this stays unchecked. This CDR3 is 15 amino acids long. CDR3 region: CASTARTGGSSEQYF.

This chain joins TRBV4-1 and TRBJ2-5; TCRdb's assignment of TRBD2 cannot be checked, as there is no DNA. Germline assignment: CDR1 MGHRA and CDR2 YSYEKL. This CDR3 region has 18 residues. CDR3 in amino acids: CASSQDLGTGRASETQYF.

The chain links TRBV20-1 to TRBJ1-5; TCRdb lists TRBD1, though no DNA is available to test this call. Germline V gene lookup returns CDR1 DFQATT and CDR2 SNEGSKA (reference sequence). The CDR3 is 16 amino acids. This CDR3 is CSARDQGAGSNQPQHF.

The chain employs TRBV6-5 and TRBJ1-2; checking the TCRdb D call of TRBD1 is not possible without DNA. This CDR3 is 16 amino acids long. CDR1 MNHEY and CDR2 SVGAGI come from the germline V gene. The CDR3 region is CASSSRPSTVIYGYTF.

V usage is TRBV14 and J usage is TRBJ2-1; absent DNA, TCRdb's TRBD1 call cannot be checked. CDR1 SGHDN and CDR2 FVKESK come from the germline V gene. The CDR3 has 16 residues. CDR3 protein: CASSRLGDTAYNEQFF.

The J gene is TRBJ2-2, the V gene TRBV5-5; TCRdb calls TRBD1, which cannot be checked without DNA. In germline, CDR1 is SGHKS, CDR2 YYEKEE (reference sequence). The CDR3 is 14 amino acids. The CDR3 protein is CASSSSKGMGELFF.

The V and J genes are TRBV5-5 and TRBJ1-2. The CDR3 is 15 residues long. Germline values: CDR1 SGHKS, CDR2 YYEKEE (reference sequence). This CDR3 is CASRPTRGNDYGYTF.

The chain joins TRBV2 to TRBJ2-1. The CDR3 loop spans 16 amino acids. Germline V gives CDR1 SNHLY, CDR2 FYNNEI. The CDR3 loop reads CASIDLAGGPYNEQFF.

V usage is TRBV4-1 and J usage is TRBJ2-2; TCRdb's D gene call, TRBD2, goes unchecked for lack of DNA. CDR3 length: 19 residues. The V gene's germline CDR1 is MGHRA and CDR2 YSYEKL. The CDR3: CASSPSGGEAAPNTGELFF.

The V and J genes are TRBV5-1 and TRBJ2-1; TCRdb's D call, TRBD2, is unchecked because there is no DNA. The CDR3 has 16 residues. Per the germline V gene, CDR1 is SGHRS and CDR2 is YFSETQ. CDR3 loop: CASSPPPAGLRYEQFF.

V usage is TRBV7-6 and J usage is TRBJ2-3; the TRBD1 assignment by TCRdb is unverifiable without DNA. This CDR3 has 16 amino acids. CDR1 SGHVS and CDR2 FNYEAQ come from the germline V gene. Here the CDR3 reads CASSVGLRDLGDTQYF.